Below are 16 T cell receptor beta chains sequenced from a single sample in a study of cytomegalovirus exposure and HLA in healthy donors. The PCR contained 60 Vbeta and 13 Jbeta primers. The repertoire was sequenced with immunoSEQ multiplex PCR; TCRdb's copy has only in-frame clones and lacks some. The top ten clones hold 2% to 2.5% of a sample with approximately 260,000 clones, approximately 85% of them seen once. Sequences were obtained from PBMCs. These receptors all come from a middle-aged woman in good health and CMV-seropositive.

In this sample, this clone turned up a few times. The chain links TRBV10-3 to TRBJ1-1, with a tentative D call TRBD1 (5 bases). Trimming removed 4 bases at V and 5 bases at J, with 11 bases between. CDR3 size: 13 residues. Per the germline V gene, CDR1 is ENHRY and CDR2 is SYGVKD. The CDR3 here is CAISVEGKTEAFF. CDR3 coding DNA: TGTGCCATCAGTGTGGAGGGGAAAACTGAAGCTTTCTTT.

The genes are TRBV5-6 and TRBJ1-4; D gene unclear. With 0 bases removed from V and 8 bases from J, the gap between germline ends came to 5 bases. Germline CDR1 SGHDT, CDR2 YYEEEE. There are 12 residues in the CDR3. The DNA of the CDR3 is TGTGCCAGCAGCTTGGATAAAGAAAAACTGTTTTTT. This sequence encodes CASSLDKEKLFF.

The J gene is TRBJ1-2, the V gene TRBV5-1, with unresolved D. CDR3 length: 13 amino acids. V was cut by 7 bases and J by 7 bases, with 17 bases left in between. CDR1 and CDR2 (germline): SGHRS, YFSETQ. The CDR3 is CASRSGEDSGYTF. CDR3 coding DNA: TGCGCCAGCCGGAGCGGAGAAGATAGTGGCTACACCTTC.

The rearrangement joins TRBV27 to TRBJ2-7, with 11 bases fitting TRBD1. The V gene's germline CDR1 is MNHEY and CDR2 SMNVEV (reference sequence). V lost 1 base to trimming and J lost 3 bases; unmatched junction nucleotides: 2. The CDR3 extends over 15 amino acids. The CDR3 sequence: CASSLYGTGGYEQYF. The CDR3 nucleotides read TGTGCCAGCAGTTTATACGGGACAGGGGGCTACGAGCAGTACTTC.

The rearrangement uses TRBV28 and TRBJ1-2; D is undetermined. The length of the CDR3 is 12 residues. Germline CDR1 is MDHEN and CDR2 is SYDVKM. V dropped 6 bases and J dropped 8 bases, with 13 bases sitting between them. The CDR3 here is CASSGAVRGYTF. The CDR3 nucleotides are TGTGCCAGCAGCGGTGCGGTAAGAGGCTACACCTTC.

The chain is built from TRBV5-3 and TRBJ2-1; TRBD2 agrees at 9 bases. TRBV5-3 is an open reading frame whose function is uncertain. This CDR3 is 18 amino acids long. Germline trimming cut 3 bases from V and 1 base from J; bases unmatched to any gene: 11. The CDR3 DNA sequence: TGTGCCAGAAGCTGGGAGGGGGCGGGAGGGCCTTCCTACAATGAGCAGTTCTTC. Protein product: CARSWEGAGGPSYNEQFF.

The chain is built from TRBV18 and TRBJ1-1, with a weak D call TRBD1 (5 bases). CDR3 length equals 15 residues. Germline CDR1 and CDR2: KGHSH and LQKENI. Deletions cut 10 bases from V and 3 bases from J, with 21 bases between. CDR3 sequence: CATARREVGDTEAFF. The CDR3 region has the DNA TGTGCCACCGCCCGCAGGGAGGTCGGAGACACTGAAGCTTTCTTT.

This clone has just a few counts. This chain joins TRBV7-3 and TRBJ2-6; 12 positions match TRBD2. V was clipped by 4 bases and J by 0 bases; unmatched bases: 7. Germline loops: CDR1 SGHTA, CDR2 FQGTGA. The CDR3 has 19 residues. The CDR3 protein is CASSSSTSGSFSGANVLTF. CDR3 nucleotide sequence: TGTGCCAGCAGCTCCTCGACTAGCGGGAGCTTCTCTGGGGCCAACGTCCTGACTTTC.

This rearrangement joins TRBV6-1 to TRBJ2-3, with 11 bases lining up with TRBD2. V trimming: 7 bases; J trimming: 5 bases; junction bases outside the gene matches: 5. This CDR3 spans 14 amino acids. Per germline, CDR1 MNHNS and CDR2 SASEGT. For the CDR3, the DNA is TGTGCCAGCAAGACTAGCGGGAACCAAGATACGCAGTATTTT. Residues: CASKTSGNQDTQYF.

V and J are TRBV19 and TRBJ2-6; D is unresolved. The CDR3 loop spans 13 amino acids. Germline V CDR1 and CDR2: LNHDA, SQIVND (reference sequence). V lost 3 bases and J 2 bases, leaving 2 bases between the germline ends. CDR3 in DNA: TGTGCCAGTAGTATCACTGGGGCCAACGTCCTGACTTTC. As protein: CASSITGANVLTF.

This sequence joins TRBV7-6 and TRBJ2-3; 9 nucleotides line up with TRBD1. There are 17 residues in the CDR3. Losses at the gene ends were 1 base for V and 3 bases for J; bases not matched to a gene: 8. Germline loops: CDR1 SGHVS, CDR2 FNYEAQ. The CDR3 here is CASSLEPGTGLTDTQYF. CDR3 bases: TGTGCCAGCAGCTTAGAGCCCGGGACAGGGTTGACAGATACGCAGTATTTT.

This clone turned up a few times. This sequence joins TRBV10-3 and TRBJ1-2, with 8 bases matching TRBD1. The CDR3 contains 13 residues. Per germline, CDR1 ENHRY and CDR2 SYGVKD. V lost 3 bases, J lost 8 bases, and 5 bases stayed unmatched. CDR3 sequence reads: CAISESGQGGYTF. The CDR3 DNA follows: TGTGCCATCAGTGAATCCGGACAGGGCGGCTACACCTTC.

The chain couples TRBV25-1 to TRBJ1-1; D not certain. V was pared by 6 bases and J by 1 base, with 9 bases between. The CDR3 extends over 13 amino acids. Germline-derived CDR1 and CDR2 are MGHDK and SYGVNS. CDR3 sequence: CASSFTENTEAFF. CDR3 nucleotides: TGTGCCAGCAGCTTTACAGAGAACACTGAAGCTTTCTTT.

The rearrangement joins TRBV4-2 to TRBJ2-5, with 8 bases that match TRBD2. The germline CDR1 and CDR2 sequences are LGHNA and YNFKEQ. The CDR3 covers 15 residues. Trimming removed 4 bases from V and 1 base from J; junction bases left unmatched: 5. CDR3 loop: CASSRAGTSQETQYF. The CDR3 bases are TGTGCCAGCAGCCGGGCCGGGACTAGCCAAGAGACCCAGTACTTC.

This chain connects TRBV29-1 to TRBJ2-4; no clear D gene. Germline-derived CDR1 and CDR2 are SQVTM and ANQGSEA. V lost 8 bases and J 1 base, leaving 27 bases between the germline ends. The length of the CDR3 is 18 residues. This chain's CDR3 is CSFAPPGFVWFAKNIQYF. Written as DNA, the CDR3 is TGCAGCTTCGCCCCCCCCGGGTTCGTATGGTTTGCCAAAAACATTCAGTACTTC.

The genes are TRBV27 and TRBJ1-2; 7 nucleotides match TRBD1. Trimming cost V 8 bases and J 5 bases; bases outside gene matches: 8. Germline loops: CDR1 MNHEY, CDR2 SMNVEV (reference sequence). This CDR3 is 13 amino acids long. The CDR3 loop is CASSPDRDYGYTF. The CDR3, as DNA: TGTGCCAGCTCCCCCGACAGGGATTATGGCTACACCTTC.